Detailed here is one T cell receptor beta chain. Its specificity is not known. The data derive from a study of T cell repertoires in cytomegalovirus infection. TCRdb reanalysed the reads using MiXCR and keeps one entry per CDR3 protein. Of about 830,000 distinct CDR3 sequences in the sample, 30% to 35% are singletons; the top ten hold roughly 12%. This CDR3 is 10 amino acids long. Trimming took 3 bases from V and 9 from J, leaving 6 bases between them. Germline CDR1 is DFQATT and CDR2 is SNEGSKA (reference sequence). Sequencing used cultured CD8+ T cells from PBMCs, obtained from culture after CMV antigen stimulation. The chain combines TRBV20-1 with TRBJ2-1, with D possibly being TRBD2 (5 bases). This clonotype was obtained from a human donor in good health (CMV status not recorded). Some clones in this sample may be carry-over from other donors' samples. The DNA of the CDR3 is TGCAGTGCTAGTGAGGGTGAGCAGTTCTTC. Translation gives CSASEGEQFF.